What follows are 6 T cell receptor beta chains derived from one specimen sequenced in a study of blood T cell repertoires in COVID-19. Using immunoSEQ multiplex PCR, the repertoire was profiled, and TCRdb retains in-frame clones only, with some absent. In the table there are a few hundred thousand clones, approximately 88% of which are singletons. The sequenced sample was PBMCs or T cells enriched from blood (not recorded which). The receptors shown here come from a man aged 18 to 29 with acute COVID-19.

V is TRBV12-3 or TRBV12-4 and J is TRBJ2-7; the match to TRBD2 covers 11 bases. CDR3 size: 13 residues. V shed 4 bases, J shed 7 bases, and the junction held 3 bases outside the gene matches. CDR3 residues: CASSSGLAGEQYF. The CDR3 nucleotides are TGTGCCAGCAGTTCCGGACTAGCGGGTGAGCAGTACTTC.

This chain links TRBV18 with TRBJ2-7; 8 bases are a match to TRBD2. CDR1 KGHSH and CDR2 LQKENI come from the germline V gene. This CDR3 is built from 16 residues. The trim removed 0 bases at V and 1 base at J, leaving 5 bases unmatched. The CDR3 loop is CASSPPLAGASYEQYF. The CDR3 DNA follows: TGTGCCAGCTCACCACCCCTAGCGGGCGCTTCCTACGAGCAGTACTTC.

The V call is TRBV18, the J call TRBJ1-1; D may be TRBD1 (5 bases). The V end was cut by 2 bases, the J end by 7 bases, with 14 bases between. The CDR3 totals 14 residues. CDR1 is KGHSH, CDR2 LQKENI, per germline. The CDR3 bases are TGTGCCAGCTCACCATACCTTCAGGGAATTGAAGCTTTCTTT. Translating it yields CASSPYLQGIEAFF.

This clone was found once. CDR3 sequence: CASSTQGGTYSPLHF. In nucleotides, the CDR3 is TGTGCCAGCAGCACTCAGGGGGGAACCTATTCACCCCTCCACTTT. The rearrangement uses TRBV11-2 and TRBJ1-6, with TRBD1 identical over 7 bases. The CDR3 spans 15 residues. CDR1 is SGHAT, CDR2 FQNNGV, per germline. V dropped 5 bases and J dropped 8; count of bases not matched to a gene: 9.

The rearrangement links TRBV28 to TRBJ2-7, with 8 bases aligning to TRBD2. The ends lost 6 bases at V and 3 bases at J; junction bases unmatched: 1. The germline gives CDR1 MDHEN, CDR2 SYDVKM. The CDR3 has 12 amino acids. The CDR3 reads CASRREGYEQYF. CDR3 DNA sequence: TGTGCCAGCAGACGGGAGGGCTACGAGCAGTACTTC.

V gene TRBV19 combines with J gene TRBJ2-7; a weak D match, TRBD2 (5 bases). The germline gives CDR1 LNHDA, CDR2 SQIVND (reference sequence). V lost 3 bases and J lost 7, with 13 bases in between. The CDR3 is 13 amino acids. The CDR3 protein is CASSMKTSGEQYF. CDR3 coding DNA: TGTGCCAGTAGTATGAAAACATCGGGGGAGCAGTACTTC.